This T cell receptor beta chain derives from a study of monozygotic twins with inflammatory bowel disease. cDNA was produced in eight separate reactions per sample. Amplification of TCRalpha and TCRbeta cDNA involved two nested PCRs that ran for approximately 17 and 9 cycles. Using the 5' RACE reads, TCRdb records one entry per CDR3 protein without DNA. This sample's clone table lists around 400,000 distinct CDR3 sequences. CDR3 length: 15 amino acids. CDR1 and CDR2 from the germline V gene are SGHDT and YYEEEE. Worth noting for this clonotype: Its cognate antigen is unknown.

RNA in its total form was extracted from whole blood, and T cells were not sorted. General study points: Neither one strong signal nor one clonotype associated with IBD was supported.

This sequence was found in a human donor with ulcerative colitis or Crohn's disease, or a healthy co-twin of an affected twin (not recorded which). What was sequenced was blood. The rearrangement joins TRBV5-6 to TRBJ2-6. The CDR3 reads CASSFKGAGANVLTF.